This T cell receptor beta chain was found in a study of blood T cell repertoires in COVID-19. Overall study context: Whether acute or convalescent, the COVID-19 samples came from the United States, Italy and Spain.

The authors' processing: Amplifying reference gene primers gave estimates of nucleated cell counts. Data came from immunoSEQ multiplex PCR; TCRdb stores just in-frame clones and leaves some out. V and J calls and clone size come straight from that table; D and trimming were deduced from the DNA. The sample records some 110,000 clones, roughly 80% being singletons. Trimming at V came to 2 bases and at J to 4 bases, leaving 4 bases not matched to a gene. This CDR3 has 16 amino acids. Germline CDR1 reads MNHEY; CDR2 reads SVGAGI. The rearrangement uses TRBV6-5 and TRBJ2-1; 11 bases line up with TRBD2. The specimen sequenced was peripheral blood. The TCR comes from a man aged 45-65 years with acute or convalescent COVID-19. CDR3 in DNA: TGTGCCAGCAGTTACGGTGGACTAGCGGGTTACAATGAGCAGTTCTTC. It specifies CASSYGGLAGYNEQFF.